Listed below are T cell receptor beta chains from one sample, sequenced in a study of human T cells and chemical hapten exposure. TCRdb re-called the RACE reads through MiXCR, storing one row per CDR3 protein. The table shows under 450,000 distinct CDR3 sequences, with more than 4.5% occurring only once. The sequencing here drew on whole blood, taken in connection with sensitization to the hapten diphenylcyclopropenone (DPC). Every receptor here comes from a woman between 45 and 65 years old with alopecia areata. Some clones in this sample may be carry-over from other donors' samples. Each CDR3 is given with its conserved first and last residue. D genes are given only for firm matches. Only part of the rows carry a size: once, few, many, or a class if the clone is expanded.

>TRBJ2-2|many|TRBV6-5|-
CASRRSTGELFF
TGTGCCAGCAGAAGGTCCACCGGGGAGCTGTTTTTT
>TRBJ2-4|-|TRBV5-6|TRBD1
CASSLQGAAKNIQYF
TGTGCCAGCAGCTTACAGGGGGCAGCCAAAAACATTCAGTACTTC
>TRBJ1-6|many|TRBV5-1|TRBD1
CASSSEGDSSYNSPLHF
TGCGCCAGCAGCTCGGAGGGGGACAGCTCCTATAATTCACCCCTCCACTTT
>TRBJ2-7|few|TRBV15|TRBD1
CATSPGGTGGYEQYF
TGTGCCACCAGTCCCGGGGGGACAGGGGGGTACGAGCAGTACTTC
>TRBJ2-5|few|TRBV25-1|-
CASSESSPGTQYF
TGTGCCAGCAGTGAATCGTCTCCTGGGACCCAGTACTTC
>TRBJ1-1|many|TRBV7-2|-
CASSETRDTEAFF
TGTGCCAGCAGCGAAACACGGGACACTGAAGCTTTCTTT
>TRBJ2-3|many|TRBV7-2|-
CASSLLPFTDTQYF
TGTGCCAGCAGCTTACTTCCATTCACAGATACGCAGTATTTT
>TRBJ2-7|many|TRBV7-9|-
CASSLSNEQYF
TGTGCCAGCAGCTTAAGTAACGAGCAGTACTTC
>TRBJ2-7|-|TRBV30|-
CAWRDYYEQYF
TGTGCCTGGAGGGACTACTACGAGCAGTACTTC
>TRBJ1-4|many|TRBV5-1|TRBD1
CASSPSGQGVLSVTNEKLFF
TGCGCCAGCAGCCCTTCGGGACAGGGGGTTTTATCGGTAACTAATGAAAAACTGTTTTTT
>TRBJ2-3|-|TRBV13|TRBD2
CASSRIAGGRRDTQYF
TGTGCCAGCAGCCGTATAGCGGGGGGGCGTAGAGATACGCAGTATTTT
>TRBJ1-1|few|TRBV7-6|-
CASTPGGATEAFF
TGTGCCAGCACCCCGGGAGGGGCCACTGAAGCTTTCTTT
>TRBJ1-6|many|TRBV12-3/TRBV12-4|-
CASRRTTSSYNSPLHF
TGTGCCAGCAGGCGTACGACAAGCTCCTATAATTCACCCCTCCACTTT
>TRBJ1-1|many|TRBV27|-
CASSLRGGKNTEAFF
TGTGCCAGCAGTTTACGGGGGGGGAAGAACACTGAAGCTTTCTTT
>TRBJ1-1|many|TRBV20-1|-
CSASTEGAFF
TGCAGTGCTTCAACCGAGGGGGCTTTCTTT
>TRBJ1-3|-|TRBV9|-
CASSVNPYRDSGNTIYF
TGTGCCAGCAGCGTAAATCCTTACAGGGACTCTGGAAACACCATATATTTT
>TRBJ1-4|few|TRBV12-5|TRBD1
CASGFSLGDRVEKLFF
TGTGCTAGTGGTTTCTCGTTAGGGGACAGGGTTGAAAAACTGTTTTTT
>TRBJ1-3|few|TRBV20-1|TRBD1
CSQPHRGAPQTGNTIYF
TGCAGCCAGCCTCACAGGGGAGCTCCCCAAACCGGAAACACCATATATTTT
>TRBJ1-1|many|TRBV29-1|-
CSVIQGRNEAFF
TGCAGCGTAATACAGGGTAGGAATGAAGCTTTCTTT
>TRBJ2-3|-|TRBV28|TRBD2
CASSLKRTSGSDTQYF
TGTGCCAGCAGTTTGAAACGGACTAGCGGCTCAGATACGCAGTATTTT
>TRBJ1-5|many|TRBV19|-
CASSHRVGNQPQHF
TGTGCCAGTAGTCATAGGGTTGGCAATCAGCCCCAGCATTTT
>TRBJ2-7|many|TRBV11-2|TRBD1
CASSWAGTAYEQYF
TGTGCCAGCAGCTGGGCCGGGACAGCCTACGAGCAGTACTTC
>TRBJ1-1|many|TRBV5-4|TRBD1
CASSIGTGRTEAFF
TGTGCCAGCAGCATCGGGACAGGGAGAACTGAAGCTTTCTTT
>TRBJ1-1|many|TRBV13|-
CASGRGTEAFF
TGTGCCAGCGGAAGGGGGACTGAAGCTTTCTTT
>TRBJ1-2|few|TRBV7-9|-
CASSLASLVDGYTF
TGTGCCAGCAGCTTAGCGAGTTTGGTTGATGGCTACACCTTC
>TRBJ1-3|-|TRBV12-3/TRBV12-4|-
CASSLLGSNSGNTIYF
TGTGCCAGCAGTTTGTTAGGGTCAAACTCTGGAAACACCATATATTTT
>TRBJ2-4|many|TRBV28|TRBD2
CASKGLAGGENIQYF
TGTGCCAGCAAAGGGCTAGCGGGAGGTGAAAACATTCAGTACTTC
>TRBJ2-6|-|TRBV30|-
CAWSLWARGHSGANVLTF
TGTGCCTGGAGTCTCTGGGCTCGGGGGCACTCTGGGGCCAACGTCCTGACTTTC